The 10 T cell receptor beta chains reported below all come from one sample, sequenced in a study of regulatory T cells in long-lasting Graves disease. CDR3 regions were amplified by Arm-PCR using iRepertoire HTBI primers to build TCR beta libraries. TCRdb re-analysed the multiplex PCR reads in MiXCR, keeping a single row per CDR3 protein. The sample contains roughly 500,000 distinct CDR3 sequences, 20% to 25% of which appear only once. Specified time point: persistent/refractory GD, antithyroid drugs over 5 years with positive TRAb. PBMC-extracted RNA yielded the TCR library. The specimen comprised peripheral blood mononuclear cells (PBMCs), sampled when the disease was refractory, from a patient treated with antithyroid drugs. These receptors were collected from a female donor with Graves disease.

In this sample, this clonotype turned up a few times. V is TRBV20-1 and J is TRBJ2-7, with 9 bases matching TRBD2. The trim removed 6 bases at V and 6 bases at J, leaving 6 bases unmatched. Germline V gives CDR1 DFQATT, CDR2 SNEGSKA (reference sequence). The CDR3 contains 12 residues. This chain's CDR3 is CSATSGVREQYF. The CDR3 region has the DNA TGCAGTGCGACTAGCGGTGTGCGCGAGCAGTACTTC.

The table lists this clonotype with a few counts. The chain uses TRBV6-1 and TRBJ1-3, with D tentatively TRBD1 (5 bases). The V end lost 6 bases, the J end lost 0 bases, and 18 bases lay between the germline ends. The CDR3 contains 17 residues. Germline CDR1 is MNHNS and CDR2 is SASEGT. The CDR3 region is CASSLGAPGSSGNTIYF. The CDR3 nucleotides are TGTGCCAGCAGCCTAGGGGCCCCTGGGAGCTCTGGAAACACCATATATTTT.

This clonotype was picked up many times. Here the CDR3 reads CASSLLPVGEAFF. The CDR3 region has the DNA TGTGCCAGCAGTTTACTCCCTGTGGGTGAAGCTTTCTTT. V gene TRBV12-3 or TRBV12-4 combines with J gene TRBJ1-1; D is undetermined. The CDR3 extends over 13 amino acids. V lost 2 bases and J 7 bases, leaving 11 bases between the germline ends.

This clonotype was found many times. This rearrangement joins TRBV28 to TRBJ1-2; no reliable D call. CDR1 and CDR2 from the germline V gene are MDHEN and SYDVKM. Trimming pared 3 bases from V and 3 bases from J, leaving 8 bases between. The CDR3 consists of 13 residues. CDR3 amino acids: CASSLQVDYGYTF. The CDR3 DNA is TGTGCCAGCAGTTTGCAGGTTGACTATGGCTACACCTTC.

This clonotype has more than one count but fewer than ten. The chain has TRBV30 and TRBJ1-1, with TRBD1 matching over 8 bases. Trimming at V came to 4 bases and at J to 6 bases, leaving 4 bases not matched to a gene. Per the germline V gene, CDR1 is GTSNPN and CDR2 is SVGIG (reference sequence). This CDR3 is 12 amino acids long. For the CDR3, the DNA is TGTGCCTGGACCGCGACAGGGGCTGAAGCTTTCTTT. Translating gives CAWTATGAEAFF. The full variable domain, completed using reference TRBV30 and TRBJ1-1, is SQTIHQWPATLVQPVGSPLSLECTVEGTSNPNLYWYRQAAGRGLQLLFYSVGIGQISSEVPQNLSASRPQDRQFILSSKKLLLSDSGFYLCAWTATGAEAFFGQGTRLTVV.

This clonotype was counted at least ten times. V is TRBV5-1 and J is TRBJ1-1; TRBD1 matches 8 bases. Germline-derived CDR1 and CDR2 are SGHRS and YFSETQ. The trim removed 2 bases at V and 5 bases at J, leaving 8 bases unmatched. The CDR3 runs 15 residues. The CDR3 nucleotides are TGCGCCAGCAGCTTAAACGGACAGGGTTTGACTGAAGCTTTCTTT. It encodes CASSLNGQGLTEAFF.

This clonotype was observed at least ten times. The rearrangement joins TRBV13 to TRBJ2-7; 11 nucleotides agree with TRBD1. There are 13 residues in the CDR3. The trim removed 5 bases at V and 6 bases at J, leaving 3 bases unmatched. In germline, CDR1 is PRHDT, CDR2 FYEKMQ (reference sequence). The CDR3 nucleotides read TGTGCCAGCAGCCAAGGGACAGGGGGCGAGCAGTACTTC. It is translated as CASSQGTGGEQYF.

This clonotype was found many times. CDR3 region: CASSLPRVRDRARYEQYF. The CDR3 DNA reads as TGTGCCAGCAGTTTGCCCAGAGTGAGGGACAGGGCCCGCTACGAGCAGTACTTC. The chain recombines TRBV28 with TRBJ2-7, with TRBD1 identical over 9 bases. This CDR3 has 18 amino acids. The germline CDR1 and CDR2 sequences are MDHEN and SYDVKM. V lost 3 bases to trimming and J lost 3 bases; unmatched junction nucleotides: 15.

This clonotype was picked up many times. The V and J genes are TRBV6-1 and TRBJ2-7; a possible D gene is TRBD1 (6 bases). Trimming took off 4 bases at V and 0 bases at J, with 19 bases between the two ends. The CDR3 contains 17 residues. Germline CDR1 is MNHNS and CDR2 is SASEGT. The CDR3 coding sequence is TGTGCCAGCAGTGTGACAGGCCTACGACAGGACTCCTACGAGCAGTACTTC. Its protein product is CASSVTGLRQDSYEQYF.

The sample holds many counts of this clonotype. The rearrangement joins TRBV18 to TRBJ2-5, with no clear D. The CDR3 extends over 12 amino acids. CDR1 and CDR2 from the germline V gene are KGHSH and LQKENI. The V and J ends lost 8 bases and 5 bases respectively, with 12 bases between them. This CDR3 reads CASSPRLETQYF. The DNA of the CDR3 is TGTGCCAGCAGCCCCAGACTGGAGACCCAGTACTTC.